Listed here are 28 T cell receptor beta chains from one sample, sequenced in a study of tumor-infiltrating lymphocytes in localized non-small cell lung cancer. The method was immunoSEQ multiplex PCR; TCRdb's version includes in-frame clones alone and lacks a portion of them. The repertoire holds about 12,000 clones, 85% to 90% seen once, with over 7% in the top ten. The specimen was lung tumor tissue. These TCRs come from a human donor with non-small cell lung cancer.

The V and J genes are TRBV2 and TRBJ1-4, with unresolved D. Germline V gene sequence: CDR1 SNHLY, CDR2 FYNNEI. This CDR3 spans 14 amino acids. With 6 bases removed from V and 1 base from J, the gap between germline ends came to 9 bases. DNA of the CDR3: TGTGCCAGCAGGGCCCGAGAAACTAATGAAAAACTGTTTTTT. This sequence encodes CASRARETNEKLFF.

The V gene is TRBV28, the J gene TRBJ1-5; D unresolved. Germline values: CDR1 MDHEN, CDR2 SYDVKM. This CDR3 is built from 11 residues. Deletions cut 7 bases from V and 8 bases from J, with 9 bases between. The CDR3 bases are TGTGCCAGCATGTCCGTAGAGCCCCAGCATTTT. It is translated as CASMSVEPQHF.

The rearrangement links TRBV5-8 to TRBJ2-7; D call uncertain. The V and J ends lost 1 base and 2 bases respectively, with 7 bases between them. The germline gives CDR1 SGHTS, CDR2 YDEGEE. This CDR3 has 13 residues. CDR3 coding DNA: TGTGCCAGCAGCTTGAGGCCAGCCTACGAGCAGTACTTC. Translated, it gives CASSLRPAYEQYF.

The chain is built from TRBV9 and TRBJ2-1; TRBD2 matches 8 bases. V lost 2 bases, J lost 4 bases, and 14 bases stayed unmatched. The CDR3 consists of 18 residues. The V gene's germline CDR1 is SGDLS and CDR2 YYNGEE. The CDR3 DNA reads as TGTGCCAGCAGCGTCCAAGCTGGGCTAGCGGGCGCTTACAATGAGCAGTTCTTC. Translated: CASSVQAGLAGAYNEQFF. The full variable domain, with the rest looked up from reference TRBV9 and TRBJ2-1, is DSGVTQTPKHLITATGQRVTLRCSPRSGDLSVYWYQQSLDQGLQFLIQYYNGEERAKGNILERFSAQQFPDLHSELNLSSLELGDSALYFCASSVQAGLAGAYNEQFFGPGTRLTVL.

The chain combines TRBV6-6 with TRBJ2-1; the match to TRBD2 covers 8 bases. Germline values: CDR1 MNHNY, CDR2 SVGAGI (reference sequence). The CDR3 is 15 residues long. V was clipped by 6 bases and J by 7 bases; unmatched bases: 11. CDR3 coding DNA: TGTGCCAGCAGGCCTCGTACGGGAGGGCGAAATGAGCAGTTCTTC. This sequence encodes CASRPRTGGRNEQFF.

The chain joins TRBV5-1 to TRBJ1-4; 8 nucleotides match TRBD1. Germline-derived CDR1 and CDR2 are SGHRS and YFSETQ. Unmatched junction bases numbered 7, after V lost 0 bases and J lost 0 bases. The CDR3 runs 18 residues. The CDR3: CASSLASTGAATNEKLFF. In DNA, the CDR3 is TGCGCCAGCAGCTTGGCCTCGACAGGGGCTGCAACTAATGAAAAACTGTTTTTT.

The genes are TRBV9 and TRBJ1-1; D is unresolved. CDR3 length: 15 amino acids. Trimming removed 0 bases from V and 0 bases from J, with 9 bases in between. Germline-derived CDR1 and CDR2 are SGDLS and YYNGEE. In DNA form, the CDR3 reads TGTGCCAGCAGCGTAGATACAGACATGAACACTGAAGCTTTCTTT. It is translated as CASSVDTDMNTEAFF.

This clone has a handful of counts. The CDR3 is CASSLGQYYGYTF. The CDR3 coding sequence is TGTGCCAGCTCACTGGGGCAGTACTATGGCTACACCTTC. The chain joins TRBV18 to TRBJ1-2; maybe TRBD1 (5 bases). Deletions cut 4 bases from V and 3 bases from J, with 9 bases between. The CDR3 totals 13 residues. Germline V gene sequence: CDR1 KGHSH, CDR2 LQKENI.

V usage is TRBV7-9 and J usage is TRBJ2-1; tentatively, D is TRBD1 (6 bases). This CDR3 has 18 amino acids. Trimming pared 5 bases from V and 0 bases from J, leaving 20 bases between. Germline V gene sequence: CDR1 SEHNR, CDR2 FQNEAQ (reference sequence). CDR3 loop: CASSAPRTASSSYNEQFF. CDR3 sequence (DNA): TGTGCCAGCAGCGCACCCCGGACAGCATCGAGCTCCTACAATGAGCAGTTCTTC.

The rearrangement joins TRBV2 to TRBJ2-1; D is perhaps TRBD1 or TRBD2 (5 bases each). Germline V gives CDR1 SNHLY, CDR2 FYNNEI. This CDR3 has 15 amino acids. The V gene lost 4 bases and the J gene lost 2 bases, with 12 bases spanning the gap. The CDR3 DNA follows: TGTGCCAGCAGTGTTCCCCGGGGCCCCTACAATGAGCAGTTCTTC. It codes for CASSVPRGPYNEQFF.

The chain uses TRBV28 and TRBJ1-2; D perhaps matches TRBD1 (6 bases). Per the germline V gene, CDR1 is MDHEN and CDR2 is SYDVKM. This CDR3 is 13 amino acids long. V lost 6 bases and J lost 4, with 12 bases in between. The DNA for the CDR3 is TGTGCCAGCAGACAGGGTTCGGGCTATGGCTACACCTTC. It specifies CASRQGSGYGYTF.

The rearrangement joins TRBV5-1 to TRBJ2-2; 9 bases fit TRBD2. This CDR3 is built from 15 residues. Unmatched junction bases numbered 9, after V lost 5 bases and J lost 7 bases. The germline V gene encodes CDR1 SGHRS and CDR2 YFSETQ. CDR3 DNA sequence: TGCGCCAGCAGGTCCGGGACTAGCTTAGGCGGGGAGCTGTTTTTT. It yields the protein CASRSGTSLGGELFF.

This chain joins TRBV7-9 and TRBJ2-1; 8 nucleotides match TRBD2. The V segment lost 6 bases and the J segment 10 bases; nucleotides outside the gene matches: 5. This CDR3 region has 12 residues. The germline gives CDR1 SEHNR, CDR2 FQNEAQ (reference sequence). CDR3 DNA: TGTGCCAGCAGACAACTAGCGGAAGAGCAGTTCTTC. This sequence encodes CASRQLAEEQFF. Using reference TRBV7-9 and TRBJ2-1 for the parts outside the CDR3, the full variable domain is DTGVSQNPRHKITKRGQNVTFRCDPISEHNRLYWYRQTLGQGPEFLTYFQNEAQLEKSRLLSDRFSAERPKGSFSTLEIQRTEQGDSAMYLCASRQLAEEQFFGPGTRLTVL.

This chain joins TRBV6-6 and TRBJ2-1, with TRBD1 matching over 7 bases. The germline V gene encodes CDR1 MNHNY and CDR2 SVGAGI (reference sequence). Trimming at V came to 5 bases and at J to 7 bases, leaving 2 bases not matched to a gene. The CDR3 runs to 12 residues. CDR3: CASSRQGNEQFF. Written as DNA, the CDR3 is TGTGCCAGCAGTCGACAGGGTAATGAGCAGTTCTTC.

V gene TRBV6-1 combines with J gene TRBJ2-7; the match to TRBD2 covers 7 bases. Germline-derived CDR1 and CDR2 are MNHNS and SASEGT. V dropped 8 bases and J dropped 4; count of bases not matched to a gene: 11. The CDR3 covers 14 residues. The CDR3 reads CASGRESGGYEQYF. The CDR3 DNA reads TGTGCCAGCGGGAGGGAGTCGGGGGGATACGAGCAGTACTTC.

The chain couples TRBV5-1 to TRBJ2-1; D is unclear. CDR1 SGHRS and CDR2 YFSETQ come from the germline V gene. This CDR3 comprises 14 residues. V was shortened by 2 bases and J by 7 bases, with 13 bases between the two germline ends. This CDR3 reads CASSFFGPNNEQFF. DNA for the CDR3: TGCGCCAGCAGCTTCTTCGGACCTAATAATGAGCAGTTCTTC.

This chain uses TRBV30 with TRBJ2-6; no definite D call. Germline V gene lookup returns CDR1 GTSNPN and CDR2 SVGIG (reference sequence). V lost 0 bases to trimming and J lost 1 base, with 16 bases between them. The CDR3 length is 18 residues. The CDR3 sequence: CAWSVTALFRSGANVLTF. The CDR3 DNA reads TGTGCCTGGAGTGTAACAGCCCTCTTTAGGTCTGGGGCCAACGTCCTGACTTTC.

The CDR3 here is CASSGASGELFF. For the CDR3, the DNA is TGTGCCAGCAGTGGAGCGAGCGGGGAGCTGTTTTTT. This chain connects TRBV6-4 to TRBJ2-2; no reliable D call. Germline CDR1 MRHNA, CDR2 SNTAGT. The CDR3 is 12 residues long. Between the trimmed V and J ends, which lost 4 bases and 7 bases, there was a span of 7 bases.

V usage is TRBV12-5 and J usage is TRBJ2-7, with D unresolved. V shed 2 bases and J shed 3 bases, with 2 bases lying between them. The germline V gene has CDR1 LGHNT and CDR2 FRNRAP. The CDR3 is made up of 11 amino acids. The CDR3 is CASGLNYEQYF. The CDR3 DNA sequence: TGTGCTAGTGGTTTGAACTACGAGCAGTACTTC.

There are a few counts of this clone. The chain joins TRBV7-9 to TRBJ1-3, with 7 bases that match TRBD1. CDR3 length equals 16 residues. V trimming: 0 bases; J trimming: 0 bases; junction bases outside the gene matches: 2. Germline CDR1 and CDR2: SEHNR and FQNEAQ (reference sequence). Written as DNA, the CDR3 is TGTGCCAGCAGCTTAGCCCGGGACAGCTCTGGAAACACCATATATTTT. The encoded protein is CASSLARDSSGNTIYF.

The rearrangement links TRBV5-1 to TRBJ1-2, with D uncertain. CDR1 is SGHRS and CDR2 is YFSETQ in the germline V gene. This CDR3 spans 14 amino acids. V was pared by 0 bases and J by 1 base, with 7 bases between. The CDR3 sequence: CASSLVDGNYGYTF. CDR3 in DNA: TGCGCCAGCAGCTTGGTGGACGGTAACTATGGCTACACCTTC.

V usage is TRBV5-6 and J usage is TRBJ2-7; 10 bases line up with TRBD1. CDR3 length equals 14 residues. With V trimmed by 6 bases and J by 1 base, 4 bases remained unmatched. The germline V gene has CDR1 SGHDT and CDR2 YYEEEE. The CDR3 region is CASNWDRGSYEQYF. The CDR3 coding sequence is TGTGCCAGCAACTGGGACAGGGGTTCCTACGAGCAGTACTTC.

The chain couples TRBV5-4 to TRBJ2-5; 10 nucleotides align to TRBD2. Germline V gene data show CDR1 as SGHNT and CDR2 as YYREEE (reference sequence). V gave up 4 bases and J gave up 5 bases; unmatched junction bases: 11. This CDR3 spans 16 amino acids. The CDR3 bases are TGTGCCAGCAGCCCCGAAAGCGGGGGGGCCTGGGAGACCCAGTACTTC. It encodes CASSPESGGAWETQYF. The variable domain in full, with the rest retrieved from reference TRBV5-4 and TRBJ2-5, is ETGVTQSPTHLIKTRGQQVTLRCSSQSGHNTVSWYQQALGQGPQFIFQYYREEENGRGNFPPRFSGLQFPNYSSELNVNALELDDSALYLCASSPESGGAWETQYFGPGTRLLVL.

This chain links TRBV7-9 with TRBJ1-2, with D maybe TRBD1 (5 bases). V was cut by 3 bases and J by 7 bases, with 12 bases left in between. There are 13 residues in the CDR3. CDR1 is SEHNR and CDR2 is FQNEAQ in the germline V gene (reference sequence). CDR3 in DNA: TGTGCCAGCAGCTTTGAGGGGAGGGGTGGCTACACCTTC. Its protein product is CASSFEGRGGYTF.

The V gene is TRBV2, the J gene TRBJ1-2; D gene unclear. This CDR3 is 14 amino acids long. Germline V lookup: CDR1 SNHLY, CDR2 FYNNEI. The ends were cut back, 3 bases at V and 2 bases at J, with 10 bases in the middle. The CDR3 sequence: CASSDFTENYGYTF. The CDR3 region has the DNA TGTGCCAGCAGTGATTTCACAGAAAACTATGGCTACACCTTC.

The rearrangement uses TRBV5-1 and TRBJ1-4; D is perhaps TRBD1 (5 bases). The CDR3 has 15 amino acids. V was trimmed by 0 bases and J by 8 bases, leaving 14 bases between them. Germline CDR1 reads SGHRS; CDR2 reads YFSETQ. The chain's CDR3 is CASSLAYRHGEKLFF. The CDR3 nucleotides are TGCGCCAGCAGCTTGGCCTACAGGCACGGCGAAAAACTGTTTTTT.

A few counts support this clone. The rearrangement joins TRBV30 to TRBJ2-1, with D maybe TRBD1 (5 bases). V gave up 3 bases and J gave up 5 bases, with 17 bases separating them. The CDR3 is 15 amino acids. Germline V CDR1 and CDR2: GTSNPN, SVGIG (reference sequence). CDR3 bases: TGTGCCTGGAGAGTGCTGGGGCGAAGAAACAATGAGCAGTTCTTC. Encoded protein: CAWRVLGRRNNEQFF. Filled out from reference TRBV30 and TRBJ2-1, the complete variable domain reads SQTIHQWPATLVQPVGSPLSLECTVEGTSNPNLYWYRQAAGRGLQLLFYSVGIGQISSEVPQNLSASRPQDRQFILSSKKLLLSDSGFYLCAWRVLGRRNNEQFFGPGTRLTVL.

The chain employs TRBV2 and TRBJ2-3; D may be TRBD2 (5 bases). The CDR3 has 9 residues. The germline V gene encodes CDR1 SNHLY and CDR2 FYNNEI. The CDR3 bases are TGTGTCAAGCGGGATACGCAGTATTTT. This codes for CVKRDTQYF.